This T cell receptor beta chain emerged from a study of control samples from healthy donors and cancer patients. The repertoire was sequenced with immunoSEQ multiplex PCR; TCRdb's copy has only in-frame clones and lacks some. Of some 120,000 clones in the sample, approximately 84% are singletons; the top ten hold 1.5% to 2%. V lost 1 base to trimming and J lost 14 bases; unmatched junction nucleotides: 5. Germline loops: CDR1 SEHNR, CDR2 FQNEAQ (reference sequence). This CDR3 is built from 13 residues. The chain uses TRBV7-9 and TRBJ2-1; 10 positions agree with TRBD2. The clonotype was recovered from a man between 18 and 29 years old in good health. Sequencing was performed on blood. For the CDR3, the DNA is TGTGCCAGCAGCTTAGGACTAGCGGGCGTTAAGTTCTTC. Translation: CASSLGLAGVKFF.